These 20 T cell receptor beta chains came from one sample sequenced in a study of shared clonotypes between healthy human individuals. The protocol was immunoSEQ multiplex PCR, while the TCRdb copy is restricted to in-frame clones and leaves out a portion. The sample shows hundreds of thousands of clones, 90% to 97% of them seen only once. Material: naive CD4+ T cells sorted from blood. As for subset: CD45RA+ positively selected. The origin of the receptors is a woman in her twenties or thirties in good health.

The chain uses TRBV4-1 and TRBJ1-4; D uncertain. This CDR3 is built from 15 residues. In germline, CDR1 is MGHRA, CDR2 YSYEKL. V was shortened by 4 bases and J by 5 bases, with 14 bases between the two germline ends. CDR3 nucleotide sequence: TGCGCCAGCAGCCCTGGTCAGATTACGAATGAAAAACTGTTTTTT. Its protein product is CASSPGQITNEKLFF.

This clone was recorded once. The chain is built from TRBV10-1 and TRBJ2-7, with 14 bases aligning to TRBD2. V trimming: 5 bases; J trimming: 6 bases; junction bases outside the gene matches: 6. The CDR3 consists of 15 residues. Germline-derived CDR1 and CDR2 are WNHNN and SYGVQD (reference sequence). The CDR3 DNA reads as TGCGCCAGCAGTAGAGGGACTAGCGGGAGAAGCGAGCAGTACTTC. It codes for CASSRGTSGRSEQYF.

This chain uses TRBV6-5 with TRBJ2-1; 10 bases map to TRBD2. Germline V gene data show CDR1 as MNHEY and CDR2 as SVGAGI. The CDR3 runs to 15 residues. The V gene end was trimmed by 6 bases and the J gene end by 4 bases; junction bases not matched to a gene: 6. CDR3 sequence (DNA): TGTGCCAGCAGGGCTAGCGGGAGTCTTTACAATGAGCAGTTCTTC. It specifies CASRASGSLYNEQFF.

The chain carries TRBV19 and TRBJ1-2, with D perhaps matching TRBD1 (6 bases). The V gene lost 6 bases and the J gene lost 0 bases, with 8 bases spanning the gap. CDR3 length equals 13 residues. The germline gives CDR1 LNHDA, CDR2 SQIVND (reference sequence). CDR3 sequence: CASRDRSNYGYTF. The DNA of the CDR3 is TGTGCCAGTAGGGACAGATCTAACTATGGCTACACCTTC. The full variable domain, with the rest looked up from reference TRBV19 and TRBJ1-2, is DGGITQSPKYLFRKEGQNVTLSCEQNLNHDAMYWYRQDPGQGLRLIYYSQIVNDFQKGDIAEGYSVSREKKESFPLTVTSAQKNPTAFYLCASRDRSNYGYTFGSGTRLTVV.

The chain employs TRBV10-3 and TRBJ1-2; TRBD1 matches at 10 bases. Germline V lookup: CDR1 ENHRY, CDR2 SYGVKD. The length of the CDR3 is 14 residues. J was trimmed by 4 bases and V by 9 bases; bases with no gene match: 8. The CDR3 DNA reads TGTGCCATGGGTACCGGGACAGGGGTCTATGGCTACACCTTC. It specifies CAMGTGTGVYGYTF.

Only a few counts were recorded for this clone. CDR3 bases: TGTGCCAGCAGGCCGGGACGTTATAATGAAAAACTGTTTTTT. It specifies CASRPGRYNEKLFF. This chain connects TRBV7-9 to TRBJ1-4; perhaps TRBD1 as D (5 bases). The V and J ends lost 6 bases and 4 bases respectively, with 12 bases between them. The CDR3 consists of 14 residues. Germline CDR1 SEHNR, CDR2 FQNEAQ (reference sequence).

In its sample, this clone was seen once. The V and J genes are TRBV5-1 and TRBJ2-7; D is perhaps TRBD1 or TRBD2 (5 bases each). Trimming shortened V by 3 bases and J by 3 bases, and 13 bases separated the two germline ends. Germline assignment: CDR1 SGHRS and CDR2 YFSETQ. The CDR3 length is 14 residues. The CDR3 loop is CASSWDHGDYEQYF. For the CDR3, the DNA is TGCGCCAGCAGCTGGGACCATGGAGACTACGAGCAGTACTTC.

This sequence joins TRBV11-2 and TRBJ2-1, with 15 bases aligning to TRBD2. Germline trimming cut 3 bases from V and 6 bases from J; bases unmatched to any gene: 3. Germline V CDR1 and CDR2: SGHAT, FQNNGV. This CDR3 spans 16 amino acids. The CDR3 region is CASSFRGLAGGNEQFF. The CDR3 region has the DNA TGTGCCAGCAGCTTCCGGGGACTAGCGGGAGGCAATGAGCAGTTCTTC.

The chain joins TRBV15 to TRBJ2-7, with D hard to call. The ends were cut back, 0 bases at V and 2 bases at J, with 8 bases in the middle. CDR1 and CDR2 from the germline V gene are LNHNV and YYDKDF (reference sequence). This CDR3 has 14 amino acids. The CDR3 region is CATSRDKATYEQYF. As DNA, the CDR3 is TGTGCCACCAGCAGAGATAAGGCCACCTACGAGCAGTACTTC.

The chain links TRBV5-1 to TRBJ2-1, with 13 bases identical to TRBD2. V dropped 5 bases and J dropped 6; count of bases not matched to a gene: 11. Germline-derived CDR1 and CDR2 are SGHRS and YFSETQ. The CDR3 contains 17 residues. The CDR3 reads CASSQTSGRYTANEQFF. The CDR3 bases are TGCGCCAGCAGTCAGACTAGCGGGAGGTATACAGCCAATGAGCAGTTCTTC.

CDR3 protein: CASSLALYNEQFF. CDR3 sequence (DNA): TGTGCCAGCAGCTTAGCCCTTTACAATGAGCAGTTCTTC. The chain has TRBV7-9 and TRBJ2-1; D is ambiguous. Trimming stripped 0 bases from V and 4 bases from J, with 4 bases between. This CDR3 comprises 13 residues. The germline V gene encodes CDR1 SEHNR and CDR2 FQNEAQ (reference sequence).

This clone came up once. The chain is built from TRBV21-1 and TRBJ2-7; the table names TRBD1, a call not compared with the DNA. TRBV21-1 represents a pseudogene. CDR3 length equals 16 residues. The CDR3, as DNA: TGTGCCAGCAGCACTCACAGGGGAATAGAGTCCTACGAGCAGTACTTC. It translates to CASSTHRGIESYEQYF.

The chain recombines TRBV18 with TRBJ2-1; TRBD1 might be the D (6 bases). The CDR3 is 15 amino acids. CDR1 is KGHSH, CDR2 LQKENI, per germline. V was shortened by 3 bases and J by 0 bases, with 9 bases between the two germline ends. The CDR3 DNA reads TGTGCCAGCTCACCCCAGGGGACCTCCTACAATGAGCAGTTCTTC. This codes for CASSPQGTSYNEQFF.

This clone turned up a few times. The chain joins TRBV6-4 to TRBJ2-3, with D unclear. This CDR3 is built from 13 residues. The germline V gene has CDR1 MRHNA and CDR2 SNTAGT. V was trimmed by 7 bases and J by 0 bases, leaving 8 bases between them. DNA of the CDR3: TGTGCCAGCATAAGGTCTAGCACAGATACGCAGTATTTT. This translates into CASIRSSTDTQYF.

As DNA, the CDR3 is TGCGCCAGCAGCTTGGCCGACTCCGGGACAGGGGTTTCACCCCTCCACTTT. This gives the protein CASSLADSGTGVSPLHF. This chain uses TRBV5-1 with TRBJ1-6; 10 positions match TRBD1. V lost 0 bases to trimming and J lost 9 bases; unmatched junction nucleotides: 9. Germline assignment: CDR1 SGHRS and CDR2 YFSETQ. The CDR3 is made up of 17 amino acids.

The gene calls are TRBV9 and TRBJ2-3; perhaps TRBD1 as D (6 bases). Trimming took off 4 bases at V and 2 bases at J, with 14 bases between the two ends. In germline, CDR1 is SGDLS, CDR2 YYNGEE. This CDR3 region has 15 residues. Written as DNA, the CDR3 is TGTGCCAGCAGCCTATCCGGGACACCCACAGATACGCAGTATTTT. Amino acid sequence: CASSLSGTPTDTQYF.

CDR3 amino acids: CASSSSRGWYGYTF. In DNA, the CDR3 is TGTGCCAGCAGTTCCTCCAGGGGCTGGTATGGCTACACCTTC. The chain is built from TRBV28 and TRBJ1-2, with D possibly being TRBD1 (6 bases). CDR1 is MDHEN and CDR2 is SYDVKM in the germline V gene. V was shortened by 4 bases and J by 5 bases, with 14 bases between the two germline ends. The CDR3 loop spans 14 amino acids.

V gene TRBV4-2 combines with J gene TRBJ2-4; 8 bases line up with TRBD2. This CDR3 contains 15 residues. The germline V gene encodes CDR1 LGHNA and CDR2 YNFKEQ. J gave up 7 bases and V 0 bases, and 5 bases lay outside the gene matches. Here the CDR3 reads CASSQDGLAGNIQYF. In DNA form, the CDR3 reads TGTGCCAGCAGCCAAGACGGTCTAGCGGGCAACATTCAGTACTTC.

The chain is built from TRBV27 and TRBJ2-3; 9 bases match TRBD2. CDR3 length equals 14 residues. CDR1 and CDR2 from the germline V gene are MNHEY and SMNVEV (reference sequence). Trimming at V came to 6 bases and at J to 2 bases, leaving 3 bases not matched to a gene. The CDR3 DNA sequence: TGTGCCAGCAGGACTAGCGGACACACAGATACGCAGTATTTT. As protein: CASRTSGHTDTQYF.

The chain is built from TRBV4-1 and TRBJ1-1, with D tentatively TRBD1 (5 bases). V was pared by 3 bases and J by 5 bases, with 13 bases between. This CDR3 spans 14 amino acids. In germline, CDR1 is MGHRA, CDR2 YSYEKL. The CDR3 bases are TGCGCCAGCAGCCAGGGGGTCGGGAATACTGAAGCTTTCTTT. Translation: CASSQGVGNTEAFF.